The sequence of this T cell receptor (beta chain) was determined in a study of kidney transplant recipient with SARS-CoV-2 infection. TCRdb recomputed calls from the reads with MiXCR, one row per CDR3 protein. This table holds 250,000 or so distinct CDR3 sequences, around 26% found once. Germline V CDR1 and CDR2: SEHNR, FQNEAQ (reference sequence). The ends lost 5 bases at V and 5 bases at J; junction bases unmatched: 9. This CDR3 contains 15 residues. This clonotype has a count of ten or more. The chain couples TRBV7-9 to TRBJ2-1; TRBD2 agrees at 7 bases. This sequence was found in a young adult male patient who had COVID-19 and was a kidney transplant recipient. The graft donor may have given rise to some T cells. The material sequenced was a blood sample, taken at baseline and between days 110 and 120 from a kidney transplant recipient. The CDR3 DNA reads TGTGCCAGCAGCCCACTGGGGGGGGGTAACAATGAGCAGTTCTTC. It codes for CASSPLGGGNNEQFF.